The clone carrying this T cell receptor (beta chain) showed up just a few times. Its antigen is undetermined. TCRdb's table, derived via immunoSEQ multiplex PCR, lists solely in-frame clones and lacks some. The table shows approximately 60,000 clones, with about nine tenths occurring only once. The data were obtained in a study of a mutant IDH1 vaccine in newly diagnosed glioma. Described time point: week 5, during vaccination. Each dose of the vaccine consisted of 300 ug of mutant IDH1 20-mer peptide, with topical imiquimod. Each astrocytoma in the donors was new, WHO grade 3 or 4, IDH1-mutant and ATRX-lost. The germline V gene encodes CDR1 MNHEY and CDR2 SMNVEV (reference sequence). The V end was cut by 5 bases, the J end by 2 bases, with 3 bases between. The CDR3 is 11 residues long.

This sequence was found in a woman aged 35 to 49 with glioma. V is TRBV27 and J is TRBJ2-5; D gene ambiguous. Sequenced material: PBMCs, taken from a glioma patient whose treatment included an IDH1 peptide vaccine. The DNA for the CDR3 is TGTGCCAGCAGTCTTCAAGAGACCCAGTACTTC. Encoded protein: CASSLQETQYF.